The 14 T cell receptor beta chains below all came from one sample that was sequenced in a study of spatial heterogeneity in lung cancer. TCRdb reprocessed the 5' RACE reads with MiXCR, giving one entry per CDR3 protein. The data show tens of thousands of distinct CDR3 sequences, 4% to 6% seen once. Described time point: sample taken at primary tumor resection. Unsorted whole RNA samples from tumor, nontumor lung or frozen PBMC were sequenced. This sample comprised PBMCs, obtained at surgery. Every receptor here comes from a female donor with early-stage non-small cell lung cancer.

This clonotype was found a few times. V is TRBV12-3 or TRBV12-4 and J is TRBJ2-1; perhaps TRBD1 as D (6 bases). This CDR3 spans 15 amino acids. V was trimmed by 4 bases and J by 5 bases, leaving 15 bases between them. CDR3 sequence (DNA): TGTGCCAGCAGTTGGAGGCAGGGGAAACACAATGAGCAGTTCTTC. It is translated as CASSWRQGKHNEQFF.

The CDR3 region has the DNA TGTGCCAGCAGCTTATTAAGAACAGGAGCACCCCTCCACTTT. As protein: CASSLLRTGAPLHF. V and J are TRBV7-9 and TRBJ1-6; TRBD1 might be the D (5 bases). CDR1 is SEHNR and CDR2 is FQNEAQ in the germline V gene (reference sequence). Trimming left V 2 bases short and J 11 bases short, with 13 bases between. This CDR3 comprises 14 residues.

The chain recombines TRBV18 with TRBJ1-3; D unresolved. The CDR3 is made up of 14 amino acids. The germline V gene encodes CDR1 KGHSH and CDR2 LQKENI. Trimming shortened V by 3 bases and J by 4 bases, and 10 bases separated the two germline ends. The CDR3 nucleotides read TGTGCCAGCTCACCCGCGGACCAAGGAAACACCATATATTTT. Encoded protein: CASSPADQGNTIYF.

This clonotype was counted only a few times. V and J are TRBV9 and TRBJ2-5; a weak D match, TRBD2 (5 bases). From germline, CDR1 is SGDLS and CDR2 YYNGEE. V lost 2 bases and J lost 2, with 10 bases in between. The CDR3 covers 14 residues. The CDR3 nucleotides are TGTGCCAGCAGCGTGAACCCGGGACAAGAGACCCAGTACTTC. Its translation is CASSVNPGQETQYF.

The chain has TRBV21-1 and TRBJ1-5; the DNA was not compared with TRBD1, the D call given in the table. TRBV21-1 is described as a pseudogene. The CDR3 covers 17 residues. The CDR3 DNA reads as TGTGCCAGCAGCAAAGTGGGGGCGGGCCGAGGCAATCAGCCCCAGCATTTT. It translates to CASSKVGAGRGNQPQHF.

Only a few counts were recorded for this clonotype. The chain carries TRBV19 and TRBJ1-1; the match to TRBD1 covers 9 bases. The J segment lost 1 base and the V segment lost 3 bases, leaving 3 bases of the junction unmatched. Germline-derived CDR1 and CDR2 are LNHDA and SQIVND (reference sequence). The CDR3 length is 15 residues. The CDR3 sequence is CASSIGQGWNTEAFF. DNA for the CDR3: TGTGCCAGTAGTATCGGACAGGGGTGGAACACTGAAGCTTTCTTT.

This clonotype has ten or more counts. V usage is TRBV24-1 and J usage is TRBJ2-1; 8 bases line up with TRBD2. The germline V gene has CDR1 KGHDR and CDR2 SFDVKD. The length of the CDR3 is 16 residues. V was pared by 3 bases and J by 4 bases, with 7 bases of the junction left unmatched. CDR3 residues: CATSDPGTRGYNEQFF. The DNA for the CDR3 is TGTGCCACCAGTGATCCCGGGACTAGGGGTTACAATGAGCAGTTCTTC.

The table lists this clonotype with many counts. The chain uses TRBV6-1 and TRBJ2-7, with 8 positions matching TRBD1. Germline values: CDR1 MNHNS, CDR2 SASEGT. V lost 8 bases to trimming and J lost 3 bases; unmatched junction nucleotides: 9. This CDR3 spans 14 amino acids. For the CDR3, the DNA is TGTGCCAGCTACGGGACAGGCCGGCGCTACGAGCAGTACTTC. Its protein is CASYGTGRRYEQYF.

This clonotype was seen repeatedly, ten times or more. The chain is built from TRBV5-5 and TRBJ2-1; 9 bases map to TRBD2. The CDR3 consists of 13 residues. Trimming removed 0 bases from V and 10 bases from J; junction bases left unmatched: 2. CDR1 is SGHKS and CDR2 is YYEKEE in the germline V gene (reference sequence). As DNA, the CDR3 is TGTGCCAGCAGCTTGGGAGGACTAGCGGAGCAGTTCTTC. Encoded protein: CASSLGGLAEQFF.

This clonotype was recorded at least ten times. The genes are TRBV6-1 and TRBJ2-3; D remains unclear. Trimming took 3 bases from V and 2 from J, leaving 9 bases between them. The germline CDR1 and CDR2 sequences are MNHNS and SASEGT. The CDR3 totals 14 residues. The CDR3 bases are TGTGCCAGCAGTGAGTTCGGGTTCACAGATACGCAGTATTTT. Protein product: CASSEFGFTDTQYF.

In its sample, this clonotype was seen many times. The CDR3 nucleotides read TGTGCCAGCAGTGTACTAGAAGGCGGGGAGCTGTTTTTT. It is translated as CASSVLEGGELFF. The V call is TRBV2, the J call TRBJ2-2, with D perhaps TRBD2 (5 bases). V gave up 4 bases and J gave up 7 bases, with 10 bases separating them. This CDR3 has 13 amino acids. Germline assignment: CDR1 SNHLY and CDR2 FYNNEI.

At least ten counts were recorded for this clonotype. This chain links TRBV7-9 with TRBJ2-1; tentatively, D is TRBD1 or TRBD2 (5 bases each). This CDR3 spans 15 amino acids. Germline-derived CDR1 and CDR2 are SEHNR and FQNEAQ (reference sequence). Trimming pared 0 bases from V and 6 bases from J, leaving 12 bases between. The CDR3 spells CASSLALPGSNEQFF. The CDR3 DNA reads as TGTGCCAGCAGCTTAGCGCTACCAGGGAGCAATGAGCAGTTCTTC.

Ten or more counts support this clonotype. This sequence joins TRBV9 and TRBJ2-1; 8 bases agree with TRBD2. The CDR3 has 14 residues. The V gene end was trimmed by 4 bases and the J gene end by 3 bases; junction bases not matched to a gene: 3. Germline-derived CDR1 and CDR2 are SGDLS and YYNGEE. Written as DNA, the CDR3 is TGTGCCAGCAGCCCCGGGACTAGCTACAATGAGCAGTTCTTC. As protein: CASSPGTSYNEQFF.

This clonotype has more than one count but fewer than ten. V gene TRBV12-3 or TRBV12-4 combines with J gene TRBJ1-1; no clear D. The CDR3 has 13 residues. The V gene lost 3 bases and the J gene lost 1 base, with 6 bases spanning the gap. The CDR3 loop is CASSFSTNTEAFF. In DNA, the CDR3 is TGTGCCAGCAGTTTTAGTACGAACACTGAAGCTTTCTTT.